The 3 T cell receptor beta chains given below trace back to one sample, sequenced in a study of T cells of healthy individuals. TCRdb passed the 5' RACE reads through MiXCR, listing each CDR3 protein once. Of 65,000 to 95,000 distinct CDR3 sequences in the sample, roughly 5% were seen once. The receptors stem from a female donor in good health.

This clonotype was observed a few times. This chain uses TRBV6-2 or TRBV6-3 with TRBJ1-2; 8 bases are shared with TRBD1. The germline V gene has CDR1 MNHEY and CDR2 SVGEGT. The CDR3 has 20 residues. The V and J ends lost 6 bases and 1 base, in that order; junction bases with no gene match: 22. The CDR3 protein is CASSRRAGGLTLTRNYGYTF. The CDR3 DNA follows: TGTGCCAGCAGCCGCCGGGCAGGGGGCCTTACCCTTACGCGTAACTATGGCTACACCTTC.

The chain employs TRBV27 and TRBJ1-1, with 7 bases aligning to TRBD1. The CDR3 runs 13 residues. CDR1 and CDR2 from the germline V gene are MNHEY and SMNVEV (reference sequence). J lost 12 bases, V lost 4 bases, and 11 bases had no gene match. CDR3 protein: CASSYSDRTKTFF. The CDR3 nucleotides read TGTGCCAGCAGTTACTCGGACAGGACGAAGACTTTCTTT.

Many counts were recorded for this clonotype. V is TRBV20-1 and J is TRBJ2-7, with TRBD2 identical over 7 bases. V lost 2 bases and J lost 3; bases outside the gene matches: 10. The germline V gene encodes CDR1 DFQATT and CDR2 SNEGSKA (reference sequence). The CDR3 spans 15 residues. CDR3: CSARSLSGSYYEQYF. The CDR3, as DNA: TGCAGTGCTAGATCCCTTAGCGGGTCTTACTACGAGCAGTACTTC.